A selection of T cell receptor beta chains follows, all from one sample in a study of T-cell memory formation after mild COVID-19. TCRdb itself ran the 5' RACE reads through MiXCR, one entry per CDR3 protein. Among under 450,000 distinct CDR3 sequences listed, 20% to 30% were seen once. Material for sequencing was PBMCs or a T cell subset sorted from them (not recorded which). The receptors stem from an adult woman who had mild COVID-19 (a few samples of this study predate the infection). Cell type and time point are not known. CDR3s include the opening cysteine and the closing phenylalanine or tryptophan. Fields, in order: clone size, J gene, D gene, CDR3 length, V gene, CDR3 protein, CDR3 DNA. D genes are given only for firm matches. Clone size is given for some rows only: seen once, a few or many times, or a class if the clone is expanded.

few	TRBJ1-3	NA	14	TRBV7-8	CASSLALKGNTIYF	TGTGCCAGCAGCTTAGCGCTGAAAGGAAACACCATATATTTT
NA	TRBJ2-1	TRBD1	14	TRBV28	CASRYHRGPNEQFF	TGTGCCAGCAGATACCACAGGGGACCCAATGAGCAGTTCTTC
NA	TRBJ2-1	TRBD2	17	TRBV7-3	CASSLIAGTSGHNEQFF	TGTGCCAGCAGCTTAATAGCGGGGACTAGCGGACACAATGAGCAGTTCTTC
NA	TRBJ2-4	TRBD1	15	TRBV7-9	CASSSGTGPTGHQYF	TGTGCCAGCAGCTCCGGGACAGGGCCAACGGGCCACCAGTACTTC
NA	TRBJ2-1	TRBD2	16	TRBV7-3	CASSYLAGGVDNEQFF	TGTGCCAGCAGCTACCTAGCGGGGGGCGTCGACAATGAGCAGTTCTTC
few	TRBJ2-5	NA	12	TRBV3-1	CASSQVRETQYF	TGTGCCAGCAGCCAAGTCAGGGAGACCCAGTACTTC
NA	TRBJ2-3	NA	14	TRBV7-9	CASSLSAATDTQYF	TGTGCCAGCAGCTTATCGGCAGCCACAGATACGCAGTATTTT
NA	TRBJ1-2	TRBD1	13	TRBV7-6	CASSWTGDGGYTF	TGTGCCAGCAGCTGGACAGGGGATGGGGGCTACACCTTC
NA	TRBJ2-5	NA	12	TRBV30	CAWGQNRETQYF	TGTGCCTGGGGACAAAACCGGGAGACCCAGTACTTC
medium-sized	TRBJ2-1	NA	14	TRBV5-6	CASSFDGSYNEQFF	TGTGCCAGCAGCTTCGACGGCTCCTACAATGAGCAGTTCTTC
NA	TRBJ2-7	NA	11	TRBV6-2/TRBV6-3	CASRTGPEQYF	TGTGCCAGCAGGACGGGGCCTGAGCAGTACTTC
NA	TRBJ2-7	TRBD1	15	TRBV5-5	CASGPGQGKGYEQYF	TGTGCCAGCGGCCCGGGACAGGGGAAAGGCTACGAGCAGTACTTC
NA	TRBJ1-2	NA	17	TRBV10-3	CAISGTTGTEANYGYTF	TGTGCCATCAGTGGGACGACCGGGACGGAAGCTAACTATGGCTACACCTTC
few	TRBJ2-1	TRBD2	18	TRBV24-1	CATSDRAPGGAQIHEQFF	TGTGCCACCAGTGATCGGGCCCCGGGGGGGGCACAAATTCATGAGCAGTTCTTC
few	TRBJ2-3	NA	14	TRBV6-1	CASRLSGAGDTQYF	TGTGCCAGCAGACTTTCGGGGGCCGGAGATACGCAGTATTTT
few	TRBJ2-2	TRBD2	16	TRBV7-3	CASSLTSGALTGELFF	TGTGCCAGCAGCTTAACTAGCGGGGCACTTACCGGGGAGCTGTTTTTT
NA	TRBJ2-1	TRBD2	15	TRBV4-2	CASSLGTSGSREQFF	TGTGCCAGCAGCCTAGGGACTAGCGGGAGTCGTGAGCAGTTCTTC
few	TRBJ1-2	NA	17	TRBV5-1	CASSLEGSPTRSYGYTF	TGCGCCAGCAGCTTGGAGGGCAGCCCTACTAGGTCCTATGGCTACACCTTC
NA	TRBJ2-5	TRBD2	15	TRBV12-3/TRBV12-4	CASSILAGNQETQYF	TGTGCCAGCAGTATCTTAGCGGGGAACCAAGAGACCCAGTACTTC
NA	TRBJ2-7	NA	16	TRBV15	CATSRDRDVSSYEQYF	TGTGCCACCAGCAGAGATCGGGACGTAAGCTCCTACGAGCAGTACTTC
few	TRBJ1-5	TRBD1	14	TRBV12-3/TRBV12-4	CASSFTTGNQPQHF	TGTGCCAGCAGTTTTACGACAGGGAACCAGCCCCAGCATTTT
few	TRBJ2-2	NA	14	TRBV24-1	CATSDRRVYGELFF	TGTGCCACCAGTGACCGCAGGGTATACGGGGAGCTGTTTTTT
NA	TRBJ2-7	TRBD2	15	TRBV19	CASSLSGGFSYEQYF	TGTGCCAGTAGTCTGAGCGGGGGATTCTCCTACGAGCAGTACTTC
few	TRBJ2-1	NA	15	TRBV12-3/TRBV12-4	CASAFLEGSYNEQFF	TGTGCCAGCGCCTTCCTTGAGGGGTCCTACAATGAGCAGTTCTTC
NA	TRBJ1-5	NA	13	TRBV5-6	CASSFGGGQPQHF	TGTGCCAGCAGCTTCGGGGGAGGTCAGCCCCAGCATTTT
few	TRBJ2-5	TRBD1	14	TRBV5-1	CASSWTGDQETQYF	TGCGCCAGCAGCTGGACAGGGGACCAAGAGACCCAGTACTTC
NA	TRBJ2-3	TRBD1	15	TRBV7-9	CASSLQTGVRDTQYF	TGTGCCAGCAGCTTACAGACAGGGGTCAGAGATACGCAGTATTTT
few	TRBJ2-3	NA	16	TRBV11-2	CASISYLGGANDTQYF	TGTGCCAGCATCAGTTATTTGGGCGGGGCCAATGATACGCAGTATTTT
NA	TRBJ2-1	NA	16	TRBV28	CASRSRGTPTKDEQFF	TGTGCCAGCAGATCGCGGGGAACACCGACGAAGGATGAGCAGTTCTTC
NA	TRBJ1-2	NA	12	TRBV2	CASRVEGYGYTF	TGTGCCAGCAGGGTGGAGGGCTATGGCTACACCTTC
NA	TRBJ2-5	TRBD2	14	TRBV7-2	CASSPQRGRETQYF	TGTGCCAGCAGCCCTCAGCGGGGGAGAGAGACCCAGTACTTC
NA	TRBJ2-1	TRBD2	15	TRBV2	CASRSGGGSDNEQFF	TGTGCCAGCAGGAGCGGGGGTGGTTCCGACAATGAGCAGTTCTTC
few	TRBJ2-5	NA	12	TRBV20-1	CSAMVAGKTQYF	TGCAGTGCTATGGTAGCCGGGAAGACCCAGTACTTC
NA	TRBJ1-2	TRBD1	14	TRBV5-1	CASSSKTGDYGYTF	TGCGCCAGCAGCTCGAAGACAGGGGACTATGGCTACACCTTC
few	TRBJ2-2	NA	16	TRBV7-8	CASSLSGFSVTGELFF	TGTGCCAGCAGCTTAAGCGGGTTTTCAGTCACCGGGGAGCTGTTTTTT
few	TRBJ1-4	NA	15	TRBV7-3	CASSPAGGPNEKLFF	TGTGCCAGCAGCCCGGCGGGGGGACCTAATGAAAAACTGTTTTTT
NA	TRBJ2-7	NA	14	TRBV5-1	CASSPQQGGDEQYF	TGCGCCAGCAGCCCGCAACAGGGAGGGGACGAGCAGTACTTC
NA	TRBJ1-2	NA	14	TRBV20-1	CSAPGMGSGYGYTF	TGCAGTGCACCGGGCATGGGGAGCGGCTATGGCTACACCTTC
few	TRBJ2-7	NA	13	TRBV6-5	CASSYSNAEKQYF	TGTGCCAGCAGTTACTCGAACGCCGAGAAGCAGTACTTC
NA	TRBJ2-1	TRBD2	17	TRBV20-1	CSARHPGLAGGSNEQFF	TGCAGTGCTAGACACCCGGGCCTAGCGGGGGGCTCCAATGAGCAGTTCTTC
NA	TRBJ1-2	NA	13	TRBV29-1	CSAGPGRNYGYTF	TGCAGCGCTGGGCCCGGACGGAACTATGGCTACACCTTC
NA	TRBJ2-2	TRBD2	13	TRBV7-8	CASSPRTSGELFF	TGTGCCAGCAGCCCCAGGACTAGCGGGGAGCTGTTTTTT
NA	TRBJ2-7	NA	14	TRBV9	CASSVGSGTYEQYF	TGTGCCAGCAGCGTAGGTTCGGGGACCTACGAGCAGTACTTC
NA	TRBJ2-5	NA	15	TRBV7-2	CASSPRGGGQETQYF	TGTGCCAGCAGCCCCCGCGGTGGGGGGCAAGAGACCCAGTACTTC
NA	TRBJ1-1	NA	14	TRBV20-1	CSAREAGLGTEAFF	TGCAGTGCTAGAGAAGCGGGGCTAGGAACTGAAGCTTTCTTT
NA	TRBJ2-3	NA	16	TRBV4-1	CASSQGGRRLTDTQYF	TGCGCCAGCAGCCAAGGAGGTCGCCGCCTCACAGATACGCAGTATTTT